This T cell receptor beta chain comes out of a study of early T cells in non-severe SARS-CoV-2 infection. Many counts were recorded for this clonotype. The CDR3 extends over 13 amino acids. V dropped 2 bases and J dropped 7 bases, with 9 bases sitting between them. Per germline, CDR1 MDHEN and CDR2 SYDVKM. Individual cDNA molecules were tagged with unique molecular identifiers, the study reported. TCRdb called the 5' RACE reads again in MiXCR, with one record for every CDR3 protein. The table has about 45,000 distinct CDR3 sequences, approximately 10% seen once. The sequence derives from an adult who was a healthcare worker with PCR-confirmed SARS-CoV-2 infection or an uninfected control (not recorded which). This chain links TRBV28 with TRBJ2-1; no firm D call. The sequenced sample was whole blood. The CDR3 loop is CASSLVSQNEQFF. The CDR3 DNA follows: TGTGCCAGCAGTTTAGTCAGTCAAAATGAGCAGTTCTTC. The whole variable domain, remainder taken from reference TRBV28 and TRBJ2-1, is DVKVTQSSRYLVKRTGEKVFLECVQDMDHENMFWYRQDPGLGLRLIYFSYDVKMKEKGDIPEGYSVSREKKERFSLILESASTNQTSMYLCASSLVSQNEQFFGPGTRLTVL.